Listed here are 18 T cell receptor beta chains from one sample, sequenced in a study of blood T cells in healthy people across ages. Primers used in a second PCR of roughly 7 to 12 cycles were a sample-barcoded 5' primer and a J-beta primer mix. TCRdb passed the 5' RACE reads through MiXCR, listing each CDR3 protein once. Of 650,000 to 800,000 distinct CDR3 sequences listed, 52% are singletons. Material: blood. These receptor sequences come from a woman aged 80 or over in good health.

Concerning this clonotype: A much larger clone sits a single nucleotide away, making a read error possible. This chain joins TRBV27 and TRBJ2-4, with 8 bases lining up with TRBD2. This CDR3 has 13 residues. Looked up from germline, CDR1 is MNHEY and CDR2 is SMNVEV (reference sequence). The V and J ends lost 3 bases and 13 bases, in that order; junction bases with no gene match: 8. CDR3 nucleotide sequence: TGTGCCAGCAGTTTCGGGGGGGGTGGTGAGCAGTACTTC. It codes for CASSFGGGGEQYF.

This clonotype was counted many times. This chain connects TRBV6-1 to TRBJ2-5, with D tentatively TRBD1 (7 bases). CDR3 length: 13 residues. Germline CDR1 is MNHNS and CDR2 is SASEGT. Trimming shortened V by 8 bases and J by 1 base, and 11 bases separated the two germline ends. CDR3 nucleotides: TGTGCCAGCTGCGGGACAGTCCAAGAGACCCAGTACTTC. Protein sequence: CASCGTVQETQYF.

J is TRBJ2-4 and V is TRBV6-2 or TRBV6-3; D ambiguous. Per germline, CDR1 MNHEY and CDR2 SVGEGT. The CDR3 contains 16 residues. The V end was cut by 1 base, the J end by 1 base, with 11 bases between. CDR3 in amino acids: CASSYYLESAKNIQYF. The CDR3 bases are TGTGCCAGCAGTTACTACCTAGAATCGGCCAAAAACATTCAGTACTTC.

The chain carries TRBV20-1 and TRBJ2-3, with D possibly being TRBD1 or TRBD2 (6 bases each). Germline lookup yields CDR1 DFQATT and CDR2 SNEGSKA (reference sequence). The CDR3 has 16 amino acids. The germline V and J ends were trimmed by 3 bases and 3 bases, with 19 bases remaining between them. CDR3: CSASLRGGSGTDTQYF. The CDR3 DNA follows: TGCAGTGCTAGTCTCCGAGGGGGTAGCGGAACAGATACGCAGTATTTT.

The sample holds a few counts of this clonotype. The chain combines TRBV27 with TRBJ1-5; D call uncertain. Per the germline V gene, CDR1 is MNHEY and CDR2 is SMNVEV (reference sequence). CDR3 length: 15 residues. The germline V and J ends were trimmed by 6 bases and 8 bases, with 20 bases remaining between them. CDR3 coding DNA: TGTGCCAGCAGCAGTAGGGCACTCGGTCTGGAGCCCCAGCATTTT. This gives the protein CASSSRALGLEPQHF.

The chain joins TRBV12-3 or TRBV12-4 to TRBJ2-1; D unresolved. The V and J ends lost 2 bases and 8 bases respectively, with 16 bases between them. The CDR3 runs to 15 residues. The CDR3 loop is CASSLSTSCADEQFF. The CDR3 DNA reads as TGTGCCAGCAGTTTATCTACCTCATGCGCGGATGAGCAGTTCTTC.

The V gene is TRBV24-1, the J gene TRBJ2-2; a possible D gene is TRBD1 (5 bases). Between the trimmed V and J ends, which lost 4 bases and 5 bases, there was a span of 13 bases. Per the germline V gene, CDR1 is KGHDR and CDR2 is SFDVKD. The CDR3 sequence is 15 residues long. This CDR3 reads CATSEDKGWTGELFF. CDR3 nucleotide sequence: TGTGCCACCAGTGAGGACAAGGGATGGACCGGGGAGCTGTTTTTT.

The CDR3 is CASSVDLVQETQYF. The CDR3, as DNA: TGTGCCAGCAGCGTAGATCTTGTACAAGAGACCCAGTACTTC. The chain links TRBV9 to TRBJ2-5; D call uncertain. The CDR3 is 14 residues long. The ends were cut back, 0 bases at V and 2 bases at J, with 8 bases in the middle. The germline gives CDR1 SGDLS, CDR2 YYNGEE.

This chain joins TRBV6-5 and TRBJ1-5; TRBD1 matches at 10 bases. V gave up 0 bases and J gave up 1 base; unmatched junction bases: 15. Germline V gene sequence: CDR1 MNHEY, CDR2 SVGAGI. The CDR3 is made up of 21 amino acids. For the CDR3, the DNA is TGTGCCAGCAGTTACTCGATTCGGCCCGGGACAGGGGAATTAAGCAATCAGCCCCAGCATTTT. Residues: CASSYSIRPGTGELSNQPQHF.

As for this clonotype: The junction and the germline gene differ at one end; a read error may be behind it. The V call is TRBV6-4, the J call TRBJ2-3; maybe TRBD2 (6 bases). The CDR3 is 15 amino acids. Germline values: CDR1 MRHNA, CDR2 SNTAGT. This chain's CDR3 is CASTGVCRFTATQYF. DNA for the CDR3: TGTGCCAGCACGGGAGTCTGTCGGTTCACAGCTACGCAGTATTTT.

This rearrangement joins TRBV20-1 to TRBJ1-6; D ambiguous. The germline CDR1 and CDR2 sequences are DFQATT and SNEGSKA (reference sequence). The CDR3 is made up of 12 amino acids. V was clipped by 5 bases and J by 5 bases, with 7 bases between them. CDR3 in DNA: TGCAGTGCTCTGACTGATAATTCACCCCTCCACTTT. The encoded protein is CSALTDNSPLHF.

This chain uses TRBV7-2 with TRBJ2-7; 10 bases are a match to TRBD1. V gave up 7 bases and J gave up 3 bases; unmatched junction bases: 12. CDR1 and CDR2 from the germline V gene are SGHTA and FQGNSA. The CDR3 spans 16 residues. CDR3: CASTSRTGTGVYEQYF. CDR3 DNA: TGTGCCAGCACCTCCAGAACCGGGACAGGGGTCTACGAGCAGTACTTC. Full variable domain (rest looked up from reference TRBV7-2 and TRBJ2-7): GAGVSQSPSNKVTEKGKDVELRCDPISGHTALYWYRQSLGQGLEFLIYFQGNSAPDKSGLPSDRFSAERTGGSVSTLTIQRTQQEDSAVYLCASTSRTGTGVYEQYFGPGTRLTVT.

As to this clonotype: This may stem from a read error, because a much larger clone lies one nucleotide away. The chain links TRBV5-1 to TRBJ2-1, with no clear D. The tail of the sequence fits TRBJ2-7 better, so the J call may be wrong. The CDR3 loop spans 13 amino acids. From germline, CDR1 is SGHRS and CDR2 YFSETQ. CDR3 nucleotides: TGCGCCAGCAGACTGGACCTCAACAATGAGCAGTACTTC. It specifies CASRLDLNNEQYF.

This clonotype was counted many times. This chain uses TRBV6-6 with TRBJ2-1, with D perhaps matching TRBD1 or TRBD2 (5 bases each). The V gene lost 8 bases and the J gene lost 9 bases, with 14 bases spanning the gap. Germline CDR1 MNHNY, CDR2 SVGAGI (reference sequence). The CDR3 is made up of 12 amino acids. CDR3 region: CASGHGGGEQFF. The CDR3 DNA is TGTGCCAGCGGGCATGGGGGTGGTGAGCAGTTCTTC.

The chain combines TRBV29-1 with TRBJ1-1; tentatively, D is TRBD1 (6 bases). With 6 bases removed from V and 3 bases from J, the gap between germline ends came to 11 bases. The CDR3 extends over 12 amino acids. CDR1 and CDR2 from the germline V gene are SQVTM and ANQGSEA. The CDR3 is CSVNRADTEAFF. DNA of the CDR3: TGCAGCGTCAACAGGGCGGACACTGAAGCTTTCTTT.

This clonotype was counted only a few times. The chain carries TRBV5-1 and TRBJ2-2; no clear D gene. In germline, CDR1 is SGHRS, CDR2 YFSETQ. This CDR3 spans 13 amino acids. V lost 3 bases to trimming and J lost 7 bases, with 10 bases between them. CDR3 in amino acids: CASSSASSGELFF. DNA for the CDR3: TGCGCCAGCAGCTCGGCCTCAAGCGGGGAGCTGTTTTTT.

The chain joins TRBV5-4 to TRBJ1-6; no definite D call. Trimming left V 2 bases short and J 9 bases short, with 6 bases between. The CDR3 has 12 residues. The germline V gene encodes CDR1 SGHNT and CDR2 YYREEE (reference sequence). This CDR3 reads CASSLLSSPLHF. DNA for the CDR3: TGTGCCAGCAGCTTATTAAGTTCACCCCTCCACTTT. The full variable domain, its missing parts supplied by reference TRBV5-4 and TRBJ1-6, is ETGVTQSPTHLIKTRGQQVTLRCSSQSGHNTVSWYQQALGQGPQFIFQYYREEENGRGNFPPRFSGLQFPNYSSELNVNALELDDSALYLCASSLLSSPLHFGNGTRLTVT.

As DNA, the CDR3 is TGTGCCAGCTCACAGCGACAGATTTCACTAGCCAAAAACATTCAGTACTTC. This encodes CASSQRQISLAKNIQYF. This chain joins TRBV18 and TRBJ2-4; D perhaps matches TRBD1 (5 bases). Deletions cut 4 bases from V and 0 bases from J, with 16 bases between. The CDR3 consists of 17 residues. Germline lookup yields CDR1 KGHSH and CDR2 LQKENI. Filled out from reference TRBV18 and TRBJ2-4, the complete variable domain reads NAGVMQNPRHLVRRRGQEARLRCSPMKGHSHVYWYRQLPEEGLKFMVYLQKENIIDESGMPKERFSAEFPKEGPSILRIQQVVRGDSAAYFCASSQRQISLAKNIQYFGAGTRLSVL.